This T cell receptor (beta chain) was recovered during a study of vaccination effects on CD4 cells after COVID-19. Study in general: Participants each got two BNT162b2 or mRNA-1273 vaccine doses. General study results and limits: The authors studied few convalescent patients and collected no early post-infection timepoints. In healthy vaccinees, only 1 of 255 vaccine-induced clones cross-reacted with common cold coronaviruses.

Expansion of antigen-specific CD4+ T cells with viral peptide pools was carried out by the ViraFEST assay before sequencing. Scientists isolated CD4+ T cells after an approximately 9-day culture period ended. Testing of the vaccine recipients showed negative nucleocapsid antibodies and no prior SARS-CoV-2 infection. IL-2 medium was substituted for half the medium on days 3 and 7. The germline V gene encodes CDR1 SGHVS and CDR2 FNYEAQ. Trimming removed 4 bases from V and 1 base from J; junction bases left unmatched: 6. This CDR3 has 15 residues. A note on this clone: The antigen is undetermined.

Assay used: immunoSEQ multiplex PCR; TCRdb lists only in-frame clones, some missing. The sample consists of fewer than 70,000 clones, about four fifths of them appearing once. The rearrangement uses TRBV7-6 and TRBJ1-1, with 7 nucleotides matching TRBD1. This clonotype originated in a human donor who received a COVID-19 vaccine. Sequenced material: CD4+ T cells from PBMCs cultured with SARS-CoV-2 spike peptides, taken before COVID-19 vaccination. The CDR3 is CASSSRTGSNTEAFF. The CDR3 region has the DNA TGTGCCAGCAGCTCAAGGACAGGATCGAACACTGAAGCTTTCTTT. The full variable domain, in which reference TRBV7-6 and TRBJ1-1 provide the parts outside the CDR3, is GAGVSQSPRYKVTKRGQDVALRCDPISGHVSLYWYRQALGQGPEFLTYFNYEAQQDKSGLPNDRFSAERPEGSISTLTIQRTEQRDSAMYRCASSSRTGSNTEAFFGQGTRLTVV.